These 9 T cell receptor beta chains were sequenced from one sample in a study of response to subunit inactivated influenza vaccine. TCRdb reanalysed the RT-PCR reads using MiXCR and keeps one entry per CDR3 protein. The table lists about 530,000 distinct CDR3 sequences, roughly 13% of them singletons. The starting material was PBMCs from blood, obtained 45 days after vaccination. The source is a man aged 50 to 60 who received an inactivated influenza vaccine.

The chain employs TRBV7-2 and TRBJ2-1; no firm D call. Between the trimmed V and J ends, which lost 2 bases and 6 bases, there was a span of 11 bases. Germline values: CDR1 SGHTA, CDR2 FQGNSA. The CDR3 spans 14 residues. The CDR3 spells CASSLRMPINEQFF. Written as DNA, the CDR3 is TGTGCCAGCAGCTTAAGGATGCCGATCAATGAGCAGTTCTTC.

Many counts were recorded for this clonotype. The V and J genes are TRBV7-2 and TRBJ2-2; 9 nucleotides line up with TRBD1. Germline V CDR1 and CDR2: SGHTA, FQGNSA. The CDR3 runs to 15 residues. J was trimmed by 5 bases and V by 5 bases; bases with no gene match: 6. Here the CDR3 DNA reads TGTGCCAGCAGCCCAGGACAGGGGAGAACCGGGGAGCTGTTTTTT. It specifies CASSPGQGRTGELFF.

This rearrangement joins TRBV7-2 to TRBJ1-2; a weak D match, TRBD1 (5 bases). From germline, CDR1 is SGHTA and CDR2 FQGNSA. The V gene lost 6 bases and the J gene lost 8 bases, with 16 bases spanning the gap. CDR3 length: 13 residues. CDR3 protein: CASRFVGGEGYTF. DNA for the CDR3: TGTGCCAGCAGATTCGTTGGGGGAGAGGGCTACACCTTC. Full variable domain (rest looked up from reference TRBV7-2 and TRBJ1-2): GAGVSQSPSNKVTEKGKDVELRCDPISGHTALYWYRQSLGQGLEFLIYFQGNSAPDKSGLPSDRFSAERTGGSVSTLTIQRTQQEDSAVYLCASRFVGGEGYTFGSGTRLTVV.

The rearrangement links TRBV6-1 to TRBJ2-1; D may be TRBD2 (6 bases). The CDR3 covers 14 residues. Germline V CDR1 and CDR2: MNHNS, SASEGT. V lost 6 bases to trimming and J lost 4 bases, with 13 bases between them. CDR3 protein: CASRPRREYNEQFF. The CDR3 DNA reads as TGTGCCAGCAGACCGCGCCGGGAGTACAATGAGCAGTTCTTC.

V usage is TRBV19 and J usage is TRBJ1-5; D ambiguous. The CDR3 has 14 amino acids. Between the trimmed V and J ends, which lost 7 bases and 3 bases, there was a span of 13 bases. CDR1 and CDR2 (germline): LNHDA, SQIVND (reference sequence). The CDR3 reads CASTAWGINQPQHF. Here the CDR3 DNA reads TGTGCCAGTACCGCTTGGGGTATCAATCAGCCCCAGCATTTT. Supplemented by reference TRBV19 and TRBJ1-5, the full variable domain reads DGGITQSPKYLFRKEGQNVTLSCEQNLNHDAMYWYRQDPGQGLRLIYYSQIVNDFQKGDIAEGYSVSREKKESFPLTVTSAQKNPTAFYLCASTAWGINQPQHFGDGTRLSIL.

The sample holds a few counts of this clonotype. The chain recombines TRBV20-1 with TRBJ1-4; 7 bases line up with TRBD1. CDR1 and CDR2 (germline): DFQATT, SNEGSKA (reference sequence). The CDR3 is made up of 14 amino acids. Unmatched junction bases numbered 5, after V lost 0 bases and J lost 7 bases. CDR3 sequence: CSARDWRGREKLFF. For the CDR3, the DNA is TGCAGTGCTAGAGATTGGAGGGGGCGTGAAAAACTGTTTTTT.

CDR3 DNA: TGTGCCAGCAGCTTTTGGACAGGGCAAAATTCACCCCTCCACTTT. Its translation is CASSFWTGQNSPLHF. The chain joins TRBV7-9 to TRBJ1-6, with 8 bases fitting TRBD1. There are 15 residues in the CDR3. Germline V gives CDR1 SEHNR, CDR2 FQNEAQ (reference sequence). J gave up 7 bases and V 3 bases, and 5 bases lay outside the gene matches.

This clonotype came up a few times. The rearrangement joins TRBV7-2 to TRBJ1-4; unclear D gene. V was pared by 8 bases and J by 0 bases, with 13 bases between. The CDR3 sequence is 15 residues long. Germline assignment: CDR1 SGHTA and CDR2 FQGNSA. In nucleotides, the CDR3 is TGTGCCAGCGGTGGCAGGCTTTCAACTAATGAAAAACTGTTTTTT. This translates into CASGGRLSTNEKLFF.

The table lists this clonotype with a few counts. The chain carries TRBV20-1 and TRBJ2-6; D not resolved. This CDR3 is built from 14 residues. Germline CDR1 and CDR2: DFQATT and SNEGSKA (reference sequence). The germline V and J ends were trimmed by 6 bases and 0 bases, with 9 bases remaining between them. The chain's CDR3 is CSANPSSGANVLTF. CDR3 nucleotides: TGCAGTGCAAATCCGAGCTCTGGGGCCAACGTCCTGACTTTC.